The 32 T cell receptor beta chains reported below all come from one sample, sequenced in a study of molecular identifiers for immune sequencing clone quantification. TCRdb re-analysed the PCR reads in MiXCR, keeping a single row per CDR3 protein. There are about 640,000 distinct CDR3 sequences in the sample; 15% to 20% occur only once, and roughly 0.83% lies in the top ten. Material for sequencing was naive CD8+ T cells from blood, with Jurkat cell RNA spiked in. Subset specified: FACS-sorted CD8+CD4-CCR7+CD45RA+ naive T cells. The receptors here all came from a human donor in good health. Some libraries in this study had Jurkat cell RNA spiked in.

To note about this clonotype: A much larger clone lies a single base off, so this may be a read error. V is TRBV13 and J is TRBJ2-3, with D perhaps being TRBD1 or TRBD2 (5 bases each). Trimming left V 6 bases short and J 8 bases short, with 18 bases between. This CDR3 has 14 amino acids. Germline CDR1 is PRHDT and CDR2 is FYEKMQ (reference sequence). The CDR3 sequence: CASRGSGRPSTQYF. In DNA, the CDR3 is TGTGCCAGCAGGGGATCAGGGAGACCGAGTACGCAGTATTTT.

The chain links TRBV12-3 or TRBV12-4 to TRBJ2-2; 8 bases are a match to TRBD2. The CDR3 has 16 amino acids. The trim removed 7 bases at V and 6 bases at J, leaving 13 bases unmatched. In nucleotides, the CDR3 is TGTGCCAGCACGGTGCCCTGGCGGGGGGCCCCCGGGGAGCTGTTTTTT. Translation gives CASTVPWRGAPGELFF.

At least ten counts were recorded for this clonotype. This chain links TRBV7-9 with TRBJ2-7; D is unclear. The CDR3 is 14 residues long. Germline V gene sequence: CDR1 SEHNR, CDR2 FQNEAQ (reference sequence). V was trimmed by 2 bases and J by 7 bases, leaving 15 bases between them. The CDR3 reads CASSLLGAPREQYF. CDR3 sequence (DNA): TGTGCCAGCAGCTTACTGGGCGCGCCTAGGGAGCAGTACTTC.

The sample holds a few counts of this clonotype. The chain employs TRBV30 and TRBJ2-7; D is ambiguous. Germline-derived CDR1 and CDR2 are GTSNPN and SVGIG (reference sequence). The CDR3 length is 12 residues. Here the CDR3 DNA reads TGTGCATACACCCAGGCCACCTACGAGCAGTACTTC. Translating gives CAYTQATYEQYF.

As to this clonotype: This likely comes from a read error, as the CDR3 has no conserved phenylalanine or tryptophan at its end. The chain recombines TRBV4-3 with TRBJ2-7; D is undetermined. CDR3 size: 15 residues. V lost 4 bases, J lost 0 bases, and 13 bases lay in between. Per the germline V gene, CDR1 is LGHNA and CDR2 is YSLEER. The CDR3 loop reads CASSPQPSVSYEQYS. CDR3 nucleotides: TGCGCCAGCAGCCCCCAACCAAGCGTCTCCTACGAGCAGTACTCC.

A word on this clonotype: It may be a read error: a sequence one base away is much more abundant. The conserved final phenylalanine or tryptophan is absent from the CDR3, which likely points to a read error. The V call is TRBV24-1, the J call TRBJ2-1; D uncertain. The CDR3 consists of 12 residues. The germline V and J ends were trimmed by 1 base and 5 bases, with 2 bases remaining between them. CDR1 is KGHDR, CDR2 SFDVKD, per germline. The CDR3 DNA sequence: TGTGCCACCAGTGATTTTCACAATGAGCAGTTCCTC. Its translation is CATSDFHNEQFL.

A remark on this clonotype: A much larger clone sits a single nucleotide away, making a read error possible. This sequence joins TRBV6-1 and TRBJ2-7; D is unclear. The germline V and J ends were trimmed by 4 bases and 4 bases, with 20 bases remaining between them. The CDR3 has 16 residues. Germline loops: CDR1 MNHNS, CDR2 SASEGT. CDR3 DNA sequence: TGTGCCAGCAGTGGTACCGACGACACGGTGATTTACGAGCAGTACTTC. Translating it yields CASSGTDDTVIYEQYF.

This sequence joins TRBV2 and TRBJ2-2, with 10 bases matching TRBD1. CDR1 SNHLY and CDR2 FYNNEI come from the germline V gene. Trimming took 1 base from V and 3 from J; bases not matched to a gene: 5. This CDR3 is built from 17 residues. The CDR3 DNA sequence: TGTGCCAGCAGTGAAGAGCGGGGACAGGGGCACACCGGGGAGCTGTTTTTT. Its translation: CASSEERGQGHTGELFF.

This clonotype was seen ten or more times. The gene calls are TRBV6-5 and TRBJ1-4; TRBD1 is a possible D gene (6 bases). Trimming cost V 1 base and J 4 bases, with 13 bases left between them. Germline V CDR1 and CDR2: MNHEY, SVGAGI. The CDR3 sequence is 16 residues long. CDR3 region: CASSYYRGQLNEKLFF. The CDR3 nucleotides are TGTGCCAGCAGTTACTATCGAGGACAGCTTAATGAAAAACTGTTTTTT.

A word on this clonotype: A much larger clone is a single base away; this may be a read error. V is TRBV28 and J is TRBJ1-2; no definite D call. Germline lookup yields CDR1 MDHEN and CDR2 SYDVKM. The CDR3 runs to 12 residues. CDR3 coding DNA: TGTGCCAACAGTAAAAGGGTCTATGGCTACACCTTC. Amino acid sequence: CANSKRVYGYTF.

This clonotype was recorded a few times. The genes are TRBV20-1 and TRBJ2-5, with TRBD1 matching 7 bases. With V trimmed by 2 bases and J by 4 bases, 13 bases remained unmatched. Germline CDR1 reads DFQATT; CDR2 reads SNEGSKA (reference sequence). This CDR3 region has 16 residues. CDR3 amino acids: CSARRSNRGLIETQYF. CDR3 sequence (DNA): TGCAGTGCTAGAAGGTCGAACAGGGGATTGATAGAGACCCAGTACTTC.

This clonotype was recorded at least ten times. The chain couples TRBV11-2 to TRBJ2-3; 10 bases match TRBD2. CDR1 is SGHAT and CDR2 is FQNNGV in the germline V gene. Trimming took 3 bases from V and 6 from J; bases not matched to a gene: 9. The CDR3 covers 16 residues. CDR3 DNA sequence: TGTGCCAGCAGCTTTAATAGCGGGGGGCCTCGGGATACGCAGTATTTT. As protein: CASSFNSGGPRDTQYF.

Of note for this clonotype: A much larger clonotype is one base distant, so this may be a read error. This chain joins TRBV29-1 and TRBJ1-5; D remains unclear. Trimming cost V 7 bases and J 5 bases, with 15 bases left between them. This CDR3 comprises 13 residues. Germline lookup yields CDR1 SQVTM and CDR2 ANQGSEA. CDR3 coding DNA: TGCAGCGCCGCAGTTTCCCTCTATCAGCCCCAGCATTTT. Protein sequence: CSAAVSLYQPQHF.

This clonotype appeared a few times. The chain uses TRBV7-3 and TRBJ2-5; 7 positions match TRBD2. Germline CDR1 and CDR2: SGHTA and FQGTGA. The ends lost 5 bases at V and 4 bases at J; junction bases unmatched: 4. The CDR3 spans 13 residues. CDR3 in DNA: TGTGCCAGCAGCGCATCTAGCGGAGAGACCCAGTACTTC. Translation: CASSASSGETQYF.

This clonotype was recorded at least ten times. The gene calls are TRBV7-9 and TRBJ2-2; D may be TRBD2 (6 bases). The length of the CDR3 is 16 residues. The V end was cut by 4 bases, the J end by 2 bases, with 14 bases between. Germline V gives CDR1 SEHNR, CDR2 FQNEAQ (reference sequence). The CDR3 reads CASSSPGGVNTGELFF. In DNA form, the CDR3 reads TGTGCCAGCAGCTCCCCCGGGGGAGTTAACACCGGGGAGCTGTTTTTT.

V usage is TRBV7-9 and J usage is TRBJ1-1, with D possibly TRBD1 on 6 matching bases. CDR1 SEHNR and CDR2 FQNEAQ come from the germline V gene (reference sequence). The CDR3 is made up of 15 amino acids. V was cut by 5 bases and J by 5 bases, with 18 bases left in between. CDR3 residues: CASSRPRTEGTEAFF. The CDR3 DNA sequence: TGTGCCAGCAGCCGCCCCAGGACAGAGGGGACTGAAGCTTTCTTT.

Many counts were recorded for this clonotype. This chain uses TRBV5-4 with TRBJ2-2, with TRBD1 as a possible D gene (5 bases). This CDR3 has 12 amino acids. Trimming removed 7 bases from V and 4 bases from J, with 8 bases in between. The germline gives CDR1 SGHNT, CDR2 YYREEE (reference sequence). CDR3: CASLGRTGELFF. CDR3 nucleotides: TGTGCCAGCCTGGGGCGCACCGGGGAGCTGTTTTTT.

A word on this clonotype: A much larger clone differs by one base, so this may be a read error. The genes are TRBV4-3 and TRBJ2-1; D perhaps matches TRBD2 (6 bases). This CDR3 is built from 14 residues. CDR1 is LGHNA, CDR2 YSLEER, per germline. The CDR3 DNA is TGCGCCAGCAGCCAAGAATGGAGGGTCAATGAGCGGTTCTTC. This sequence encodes CASSQEWRVNERFF.

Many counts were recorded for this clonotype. The CDR3 sequence is CASSPRLAVSYNEQFF. CDR3 nucleotides: TGTGCCAGCAGCCCTAGGCTAGCGGTTTCCTACAATGAGCAGTTCTTC. This chain connects TRBV7-9 to TRBJ2-1; 7 positions match TRBD2. V lost 5 bases to trimming and J lost 1 base; unmatched junction nucleotides: 8. The germline V gene encodes CDR1 SEHNR and CDR2 FQNEAQ (reference sequence). The CDR3 sequence is 16 residues long.

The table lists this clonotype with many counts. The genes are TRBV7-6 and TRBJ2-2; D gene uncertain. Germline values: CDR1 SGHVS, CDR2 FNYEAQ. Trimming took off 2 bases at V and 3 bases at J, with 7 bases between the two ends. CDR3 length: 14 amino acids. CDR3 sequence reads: CASSLWADTGELFF. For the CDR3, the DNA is TGTGCCAGCAGCTTATGGGCGGACACCGGGGAGCTGTTTTTT.

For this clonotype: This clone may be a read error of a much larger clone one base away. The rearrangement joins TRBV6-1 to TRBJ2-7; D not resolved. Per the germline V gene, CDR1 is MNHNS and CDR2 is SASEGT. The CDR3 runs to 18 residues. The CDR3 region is CASGENLFFAGETYEQYF. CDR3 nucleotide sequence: TGTGCCAGCGGTGAAAACTTGTTTTTTGCAGGAGAAACCTACGAGCAGTACTTC.

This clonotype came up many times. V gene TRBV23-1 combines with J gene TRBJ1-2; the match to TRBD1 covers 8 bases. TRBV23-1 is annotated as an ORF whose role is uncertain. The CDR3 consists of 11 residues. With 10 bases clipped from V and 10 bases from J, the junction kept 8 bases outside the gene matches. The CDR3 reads CATGDRFDYTF. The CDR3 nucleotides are TGCGCCACCGGGGACAGGTTCGACTACACCTTC.

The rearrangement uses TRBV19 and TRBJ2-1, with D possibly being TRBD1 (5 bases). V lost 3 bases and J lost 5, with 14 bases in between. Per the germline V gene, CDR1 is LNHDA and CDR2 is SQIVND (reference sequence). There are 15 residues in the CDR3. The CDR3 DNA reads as TGTGCCAGTAGTATGGGGCTACTGACCAACAATGAGCAGTTCTTC. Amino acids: CASSMGLLTNNEQFF.

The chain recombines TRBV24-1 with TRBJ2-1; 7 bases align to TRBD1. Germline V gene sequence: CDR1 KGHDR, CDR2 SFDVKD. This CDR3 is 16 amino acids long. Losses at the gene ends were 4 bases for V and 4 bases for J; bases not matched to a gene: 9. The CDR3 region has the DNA TGTGCCACCAGTGACGACCTCCGACAGGGATACAATGAGCAGTTCTTC. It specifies CATSDDLRQGYNEQFF.

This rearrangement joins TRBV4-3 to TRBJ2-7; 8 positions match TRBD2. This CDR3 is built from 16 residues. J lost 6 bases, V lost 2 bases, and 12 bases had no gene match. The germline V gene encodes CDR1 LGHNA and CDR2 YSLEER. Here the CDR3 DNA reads TGCGCCAGCAGCCAATACCCTCAAGCGGGAGTAGTCGAGCAGTACTTC. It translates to CASSQYPQAGVVEQYF.

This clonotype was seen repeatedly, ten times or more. CDR3 in amino acids: CASSRTTGTDRYEQYF. As DNA, the CDR3 is TGTGCCAGCAGTCGCACAACCGGGACGGACCGCTACGAGCAGTACTTC. The chain has TRBV3-1 and TRBJ2-7; D possibly matches TRBD1 or TRBD2 (5 bases each). V was cut by 6 bases and J by 3 bases, with 21 bases left in between. Germline values: CDR1 LGHDT, CDR2 YNNKEL (reference sequence). The CDR3 totals 16 residues.

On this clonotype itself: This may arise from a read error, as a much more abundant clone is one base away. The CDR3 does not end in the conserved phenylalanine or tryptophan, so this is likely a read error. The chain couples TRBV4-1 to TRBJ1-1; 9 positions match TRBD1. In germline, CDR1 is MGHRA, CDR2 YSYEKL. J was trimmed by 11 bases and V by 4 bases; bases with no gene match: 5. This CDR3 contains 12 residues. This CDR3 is CASSRQQGAAFL. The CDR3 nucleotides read TGCGCCAGCAGCCGCCAACAGGGGGCTGCTTTCCTT.

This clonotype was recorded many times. For the CDR3, the DNA is TGTGCCAGCAGGGATCCGGGACTAGCGGGAGAAGAGCAGTACTTC. It codes for CASRDPGLAGEEQYF. The chain recombines TRBV28 with TRBJ2-7, with 14 bases aligning to TRBD2. V was pared by 6 bases and J by 7 bases, with 8 bases of the junction left unmatched. This CDR3 has 15 residues. Germline V gene data show CDR1 as MDHEN and CDR2 as SYDVKM.

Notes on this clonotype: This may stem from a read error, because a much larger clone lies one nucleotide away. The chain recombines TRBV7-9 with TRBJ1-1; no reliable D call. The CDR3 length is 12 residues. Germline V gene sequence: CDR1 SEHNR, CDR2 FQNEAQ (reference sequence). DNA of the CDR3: TGTGCCGGCAGCGTGGTGAACACTGAAGCTTTCTTT. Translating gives CAGSVVNTEAFF.

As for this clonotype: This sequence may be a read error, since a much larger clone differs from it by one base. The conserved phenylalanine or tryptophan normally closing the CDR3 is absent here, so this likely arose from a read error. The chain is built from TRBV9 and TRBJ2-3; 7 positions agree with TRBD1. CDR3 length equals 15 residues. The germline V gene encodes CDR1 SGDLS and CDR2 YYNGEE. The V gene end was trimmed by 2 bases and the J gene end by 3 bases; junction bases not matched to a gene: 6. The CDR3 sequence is CASSVTGEWTDTQYL. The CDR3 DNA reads TGTGCCAGCAGCGTCACAGGGGAATGGACAGATACGCAGTATCTT.

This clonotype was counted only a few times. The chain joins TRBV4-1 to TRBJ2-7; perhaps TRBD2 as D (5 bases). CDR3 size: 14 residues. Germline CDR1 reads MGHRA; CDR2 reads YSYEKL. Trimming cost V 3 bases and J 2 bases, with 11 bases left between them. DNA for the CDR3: TGCGCCAGCAGCCAGGACTCGGTCACCTACGAGCAGTACTTC. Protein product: CASSQDSVTYEQYF.

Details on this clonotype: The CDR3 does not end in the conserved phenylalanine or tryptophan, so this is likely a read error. The CDR3 region is CATSRDRGSNQPQHL. The CDR3, as DNA: TGTGCCACCAGCAGGGACAGGGGGAGCAATCAGCCCCAGCATCTT. The chain is built from TRBV15 and TRBJ1-5, with 10 positions matching TRBD1. Germline V gene sequence: CDR1 LNHNV, CDR2 YYDKDF (reference sequence). V trimming: 3 bases; J trimming: 1 base; junction bases outside the gene matches: 0. The CDR3 spans 15 residues.